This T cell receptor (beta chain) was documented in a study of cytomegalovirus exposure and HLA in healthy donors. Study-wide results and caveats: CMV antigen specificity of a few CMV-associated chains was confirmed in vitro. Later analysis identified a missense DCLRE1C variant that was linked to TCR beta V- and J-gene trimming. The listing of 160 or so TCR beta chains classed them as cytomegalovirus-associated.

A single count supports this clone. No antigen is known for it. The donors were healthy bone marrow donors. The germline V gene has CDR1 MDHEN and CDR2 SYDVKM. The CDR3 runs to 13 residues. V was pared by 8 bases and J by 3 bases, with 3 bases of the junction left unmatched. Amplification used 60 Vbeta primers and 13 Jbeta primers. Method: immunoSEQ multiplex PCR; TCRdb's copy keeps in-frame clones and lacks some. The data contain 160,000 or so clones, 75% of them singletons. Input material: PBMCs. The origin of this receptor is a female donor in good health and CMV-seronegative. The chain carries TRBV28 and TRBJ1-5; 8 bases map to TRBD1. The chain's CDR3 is CASRQGNNQPQHF. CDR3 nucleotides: TGTGCCAGCCGACAGGGGAACAATCAGCCCCAGCATTTT.